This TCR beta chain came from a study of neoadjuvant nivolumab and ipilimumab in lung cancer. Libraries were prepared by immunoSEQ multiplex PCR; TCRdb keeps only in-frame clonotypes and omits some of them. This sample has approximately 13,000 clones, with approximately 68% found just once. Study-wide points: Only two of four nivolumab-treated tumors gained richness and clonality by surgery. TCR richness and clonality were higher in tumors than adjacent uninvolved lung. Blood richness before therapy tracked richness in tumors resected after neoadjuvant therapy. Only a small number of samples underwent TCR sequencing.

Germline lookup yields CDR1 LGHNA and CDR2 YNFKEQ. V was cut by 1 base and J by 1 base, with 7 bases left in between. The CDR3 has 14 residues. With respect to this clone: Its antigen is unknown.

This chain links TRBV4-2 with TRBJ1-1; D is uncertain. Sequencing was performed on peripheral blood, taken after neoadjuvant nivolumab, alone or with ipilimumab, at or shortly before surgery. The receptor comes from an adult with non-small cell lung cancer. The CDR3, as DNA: TGTGCCAGCAGCCAAGGGCCGGCGAACACTGAAGCTTTCTTT. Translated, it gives CASSQGPANTEAFF.